These 7 T cell receptor beta chains originate from one sample sequenced in a study of Graves' ophthalmopathy and Graves' hyperthyroidism. RNA served as the template for amplifying TCR beta CDR3 regions. A first-round RT-PCR used HTBI primers, followed by a second-round multiplex PCR. TCRdb re-analysed the multiplex PCR reads in MiXCR, keeping a single row per CDR3 protein. The sample includes about 240,000 distinct CDR3 sequences, around 45% of them seen just once. Sample: peripheral blood. These receptors all stem from an adult man with Graves' ophthalmopathy.

The chain combines TRBV29-1 with TRBJ1-1; no reliable D call. Germline CDR1 is SQVTM and CDR2 is ANQGSEA. Trimming stripped 1 base from V and 4 bases from J, with 10 bases between. The CDR3 runs to 13 residues. The CDR3: CSVEGRSFTEAFF. The CDR3 region has the DNA TGCAGCGTTGAAGGCAGGTCTTTCACTGAAGCTTTCTTT.

The rearrangement links TRBV29-1 to TRBJ2-3; D is uncertain. Between the trimmed V and J ends, which lost 4 bases and 3 bases, there was a span of 11 bases. Germline V CDR1 and CDR2: SQVTM, ANQGSEA. The CDR3 length is 13 residues. The CDR3 sequence: CSVGKGGTDTQYF. Here the CDR3 DNA reads TGCAGCGTTGGAAAGGGTGGGACAGATACGCAGTATTTT.

The J gene is TRBJ1-2, the V gene TRBV6-1; D remains ambiguous. The germline CDR1 and CDR2 sequences are MNHNS and SASEGT. The CDR3 extends over 13 amino acids. V dropped 6 bases and J dropped 2 bases, with 10 bases sitting between them. The CDR3 nucleotides read TGTGCCAGCAGACCGACCGTGAACTATGGCTACACCTTC. Translating it yields CASRPTVNYGYTF.

Concerning this clonotype itself: One end of the junction varies from germline; a read error may be responsible. The genes are TRBV10-2 and TRBJ2-7; 10 bases agree with TRBD1. This CDR3 comprises 14 residues. Germline CDR1 is WSHSY and CDR2 is SAAADI. The CDR3 DNA reads as TGTGCCAGCAGCCACGGGACAGGGGTTAACGAGCAGTACTTC. Translation: CASSHGTGVNEQYF.

The chain couples TRBV6-5 to TRBJ1-5; tentative D call: TRBD1 (5 bases). From germline, CDR1 is MNHEY and CDR2 SVGAGI. The CDR3 sequence is 15 residues long. Trimming shortened V by 2 bases and J by 0 bases, and 8 bases separated the two germline ends. In nucleotides, the CDR3 is TGTGCCAGCAGTTACGGGGGGGATAGCAATCAGCCCCAGCATTTT. This gives the protein CASSYGGDSNQPQHF.

This clonotype was observed a few times. V is TRBV29-1 and J is TRBJ2-7; 9 bases are shared with TRBD2. CDR1 is SQVTM, CDR2 ANQGSEA, per germline. The CDR3 runs 12 residues. The junction had 6 bases not matched to a gene; V was cut back by 5 bases and J by 7 bases. This CDR3 reads CSVLAGAREQYF. The CDR3 DNA reads TGCAGCGTTTTAGCGGGAGCAAGGGAGCAGTACTTC.

Points on this clonotype: An end of the junction differs from the germline gene, which may be a read error. The chain uses TRBV20-1 and TRBJ1-2, with 8 bases aligning to TRBD1. CDR3 length equals 14 residues. Germline V gives CDR1 DFQATT, CDR2 SNEGSKA (reference sequence). The CDR3 loop is CSAGEPQGAGGYTF. Here the CDR3 DNA reads TGCAGTGCTGGAGAACCGCAGGGGGCAGGGGGCTACACCTTC.